The sample holds many counts of the clone carrying this T cell receptor (beta chain). Described time point: sample taken at primary tumor resection. Patients with untreated early-stage non-small cell lung cancer, numbering 55 to 75, were the donors. The authors sequenced whole RNA from tumor, nontumor lung or frozen PBMC without sorting. This record comes from a study of spatial heterogeneity in lung cancer. Each molecule of TCR cDNA was tagged with one unique molecular identifier. TCRdb ran MiXCR on the 5' RACE reads and lists one entry per CDR3 protein. The sample records under 11,000 distinct CDR3 sequences, 3.7% being singletons. This CDR3 is built from 14 residues. The germline CDR1 and CDR2 sequences are GTSNPN and SVGIG (reference sequence). Trimming removed 0 bases from V and 2 bases from J, with 10 bases in between.

This specimen was PBMCs, taken at surgery. The chain couples TRBV30 to TRBJ1-2; D perhaps matches TRBD1 (6 bases). This sequence originates from a female donor with early-stage non-small cell lung cancer. The CDR3 nucleotides read TGTGCCTGGAGTGTAAGGCAGGGGAACTATGGCTACACCTTC. Protein: CAWSVRQGNYGYTF.